Below, one T cell receptor (beta chain) is given with its context. Its antigen is currently not known. Base-call qualities are not available, and no considerably larger clone is one nucleotide away. This entry belongs to a study of shared clonotypes between healthy human individuals (dated by TCRdb to the early 2020s). Concerning the study at large: A couple of women and a few men aged 18 to 49 years were included in the cohort. To estimate repertoire size and how much clonotype sharing occurs between individuals, the study deeply sequenced the blood TCR repertoires of several healthy adults. Different laboratories and diverse techniques were used to prepare libraries and sequence TCR repertoires, to increase sequencing depth and limit assay-specific biases. Between about 0.8 and 9 billion PBMCs per donor were obtained by leukapheresis. Overall study outcomes, separate from this receptor: Because the study included only a small number of donors, the genetic and exposure-history diversity represented was limited. Based on pairwise subsampling, the degree of clonotype sharing among donors was expected to be affected by sequencing depth. Sampling was limited to blood, and TCR repertoires in tissue likely differ from TCR repertoires in blood.

TCR CDR3 regions were amplified from genomic DNA by multiplex PCR using the deep immunoSEQ assay. Extracted genomic DNA from each cell subset was distributed evenly across all wells of several immunoSEQ 96-well plates, and each plate was treated as a replicate. For unsorted PBMC, roughly 270 ng genomic DNA, equal to approximately 30,000 T cell genomes, was loaded into each replicate PCR. Genomic DNA from unsorted PBMC was sequenced over ten immunoSEQ deep assay plates. The purified libraries were quantified using a Qubit 3.0 fluorometer, sized with a Bioanalyzer 2100, and then quantified again using the KAPA Library Quantification kit. Every immunoSEQ 96-well plate was sequenced on a separate single-read 150-cycle Illumina NextSeq 550 flow cell. For the original study's pipeline: Because the immunoSEQ output included only junctional sequences and no quality scores, the filtering could not be the same as the filtering used for full-length reads. Sequences were annotated with PyIR, a Python wrapper for IgBLAST v1.9, and V/J genes and CDR3 were assigned using IMGT germline references. Any read was removed if the V/J assignment was weak (E-value above 1e-6), the CDR3 was missing, or the read contained stop codons, out-of-frame junctions, or ambiguous translated residues. V3J clonotypes were defined as sequences sharing the same inferred V gene, J gene, and CDR3 amino acid sequence. Percentage overlap between repertoires was computed as shared unique clonotypes divided by the size of the smaller repertoire. Richness of each repertoire was evaluated using RTK rarefaction, the Chao1 estimator, and Recon v2.1 estimates of unobserved clonotypes. Sourced from immuneACCESS, this table was stored by TCRdb with only in-frame sequences that have V and J called. A share of the clones is absent; for the studies checked, an unresolved V gene accounts for under half, and the remainder has no known explanation. V and J calls and clone size come straight from that table; D and trimming were deduced from the DNA. Here the sample has about 480,000 clones; approximately 79% occur a single time. The ten largest clones represent around 13% of the sample.

The donors were healthy, HIV-negative adults with no recently reported acute infections or vaccinations. Every donor was a Caucasian adult residing in Nashville, Tennessee, USA. In the unsorted samples, roughly 90 million PBMCs were counted, and genomic DNA was extracted using the QIAamp DNA Blood Mini kit. After blood collection by leukapheresis, PBMCs were isolated using Ficoll-Histopaque density gradient centrifugation and then cryopreserved in the vapor phase of liquid nitrogen. From a lookup of the germline V gene, CDR1 and CDR2 are MGHRA and YSYEKL. Inclusive of the bounding cysteine and phenylalanine, the CDR3 is 16 residues long. Kept here is only the CDR3 DNA, which spans 48 bases and is read in frame from base 1. Compared with germline, V lacks 8 bases and J lacks 1 base; bases without a gene match: 9.

This receptor was taken from a woman in her forties in good health. Some clones in this sample may be carry-over from other donors' samples. The sequenced material came from PBMCs. This chain joins TRBV4-1 to TRBJ2-2, with 8 bases matching TRBD2. The nucleotide sequence is TGCGCCAGCTCGTTTACTAGCGGATGGAACACCGGGGAGCTGTTTTTT. Translated, it gives CASSFTSGWNTGELFF.